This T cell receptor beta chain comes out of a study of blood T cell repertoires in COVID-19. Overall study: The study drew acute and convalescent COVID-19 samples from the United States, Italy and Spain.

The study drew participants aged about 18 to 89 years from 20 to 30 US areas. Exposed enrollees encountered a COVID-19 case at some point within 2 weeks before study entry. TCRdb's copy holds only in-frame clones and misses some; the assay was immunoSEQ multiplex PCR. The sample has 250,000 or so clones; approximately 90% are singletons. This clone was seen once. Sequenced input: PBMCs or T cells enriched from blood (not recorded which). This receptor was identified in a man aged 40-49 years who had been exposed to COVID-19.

The chain's CDR3 is CASSTALRESADTQYF. The DNA for the CDR3 is TGCGCCAGCAGTACGGCTTTGCGGGAATCCGCAGATACGCAGTATTTT. The V and J genes are TRBV5-1 and TRBJ2-3; possible D gene TRBD2, 6 bases. Trimming stripped 5 bases from V and 4 bases from J, with 20 bases between. Germline V gives CDR1 SGHRS, CDR2 YFSETQ. CDR3 length equals 16 residues.